The TCR beta chain described here comes from a study of blood T cell repertoires in COVID-19. Study at large: Spain, Italy and the United States supplied samples that represented acute and convalescent COVID-19.

In its sample, this clone was seen a few times. Original processing notes: By means of reference gene primer amplification, nucleated cell counts were estimated. Some clones are missing from TCRdb's copy, which holds only in-frame ones; the method was immunoSEQ multiplex PCR. V, J and clone size reflect that table, while D and trimming were determined from the DNA. Of 250,000 to 350,000 clones listed, over 75% are singletons. Clinical history reported by participants formed the basis on which cohorts were assigned. Recovered status in Cohort 3 required two negative PCRs, clearance, or symptom resolution. The TCR comes from a woman in her 30s who had recovered from COVID-19. Sequences were obtained from PBMCs or T cells enriched from blood (not recorded which).

CDR3 DNA: TGCAGCGTGGGCTCAGCCTACGAGCAGTACTTC. Translating it yields CSVGSAYEQYF. The rearrangement joins TRBV29-1 to TRBJ2-7; D gene unclear. Per germline, CDR1 SQVTM and CDR2 ANQGSEA. The V and J ends lost 6 bases and 2 bases respectively, with 8 bases between them. The length of the CDR3 is 11 residues.